These 6 T cell receptor beta chains were sequenced from one sample in a study of shared clonotypes between healthy human individuals. The naive CD8 population came from CD45RO-negative cells selected for CCR7, without terminally differentiated effector memory CD45RA+ cells. Sequencing used immunoSEQ multiplex PCR; TCRdb keeps in-frame clones, though not all of them. The sample contains some 2,000,000 clones, less than 95% of which appear only once. Sequencing was performed on naive CD8+ T cells sorted from blood. The receptor source for this set is a man younger than 35 in good health.

Concerning this clone: The same CDR3 arises from other DNA sequences in this sample as well. The chain has TRBV9 and TRBJ1-1, with 7 bases aligning to TRBD1. The CDR3 sequence is 14 residues long. The germline CDR1 and CDR2 sequences are SGDLS and YYNGEE. The J segment lost 0 bases and the V segment lost 3 bases, leaving 2 bases of the junction unmatched. The CDR3 DNA follows: TGTGCCAGCAGCGAAACAGGGGTGAACACTGAAGCTTTCTTT. Protein: CASSETGVNTEAFF. The entire variable domain, with the rest obtained from reference TRBV9 and TRBJ1-1, is as follows: DSGVTQTPKHLITATGQRVTLRCSPRSGDLSVYWYQQSLDQGLQFLIQYYNGEERAKGNILERFSAQQFPDLHSELNLSSLELGDSALYFCASSETGVNTEAFFGQGTRLTVV.

The gene calls are TRBV4-1 and TRBJ2-1; 9 bases agree with TRBD1. This CDR3 spans 14 amino acids. V shed 5 bases and J 7 bases; nucleotides not matched to a gene: 6. Germline V lookup: CDR1 MGHRA, CDR2 YSYEKL. The CDR3 bases are TGCGCCAGCAGCTTCGGGACAGGGTTGAATGAGCAGTTCTTC. This gives the protein CASSFGTGLNEQFF.

This chain links TRBV7-9 with TRBJ2-1; D remains ambiguous. The CDR3 sequence is 13 residues long. Trimming left V 6 bases short and J 5 bases short, with 11 bases between. The germline gives CDR1 SEHNR, CDR2 FQNEAQ (reference sequence). The CDR3 is CASRNGPNNEQFF. The CDR3 DNA sequence: TGTGCCAGCAGGAACGGGCCTAACAATGAGCAGTTCTTC. The entire variable domain, with the rest obtained from reference TRBV7-9 and TRBJ2-1, is as follows: DTGVSQNPRHKITKRGQNVTFRCDPISEHNRLYWYRQTLGQGPEFLTYFQNEAQLEKSRLLSDRFSAERPKGSFSTLEIQRTEQGDSAMYLCASRNGPNNEQFFGPGTRLTVL.

CDR3 in amino acids: CASRKSTRVEQYF. Written as DNA, the CDR3 is TGTGCCAGCAGGAAGTCGACAAGGGTCGAGCAGTACTTC. This chain uses TRBV2 with TRBJ2-7; the D is unclear. The germline V and J ends were trimmed by 6 bases and 6 bases, with 15 bases remaining between them. CDR1 is SNHLY and CDR2 is FYNNEI in the germline V gene. The length of the CDR3 is 13 residues.

This CDR3 reads CASSQVRTSGGYSYEQYF. For the CDR3, the DNA is TGCGCCAGCAGCCAAGTGAGGACTAGCGGGGGATACTCCTACGAGCAGTACTTC. The V and J genes are TRBV4-1 and TRBJ2-7, with 13 bases matching TRBD2. The trim removed 1 base at V and 0 bases at J, leaving 6 bases unmatched. The CDR3 extends over 18 amino acids. Germline V gene sequence: CDR1 MGHRA, CDR2 YSYEKL.

This clone was counted a single time. The V and J genes are TRBV4-3 and TRBJ2-2, with D perhaps being TRBD1 or TRBD2 (5 bases each). The CDR3 contains 14 residues. The germline CDR1 and CDR2 sequences are LGHNA and YSLEER. Deletions cut 1 base from V and 6 bases from J, with 9 bases between. The chain's CDR3 is CASSQVRGPGELFF. CDR3 in DNA: TGCGCCAGCAGCCAAGTCCGGGGACCCGGGGAGCTGTTTTTT.